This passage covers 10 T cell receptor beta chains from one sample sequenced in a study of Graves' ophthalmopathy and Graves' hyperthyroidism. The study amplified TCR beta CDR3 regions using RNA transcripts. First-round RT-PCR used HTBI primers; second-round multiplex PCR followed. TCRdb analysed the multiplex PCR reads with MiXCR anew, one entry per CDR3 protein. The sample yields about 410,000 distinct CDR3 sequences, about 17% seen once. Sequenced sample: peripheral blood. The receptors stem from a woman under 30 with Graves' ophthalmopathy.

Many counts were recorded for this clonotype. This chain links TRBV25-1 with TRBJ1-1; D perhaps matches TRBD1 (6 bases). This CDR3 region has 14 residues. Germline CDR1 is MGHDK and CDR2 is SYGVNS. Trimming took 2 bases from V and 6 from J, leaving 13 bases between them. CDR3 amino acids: CASSEPRTDAEAFF. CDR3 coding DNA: TGTGCCAGCAGTGAACCCCGGACAGATGCTGAAGCTTTCTTT.

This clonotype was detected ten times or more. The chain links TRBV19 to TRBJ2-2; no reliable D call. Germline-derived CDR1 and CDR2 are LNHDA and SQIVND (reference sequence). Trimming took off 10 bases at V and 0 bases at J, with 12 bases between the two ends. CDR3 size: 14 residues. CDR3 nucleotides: TGTGCCACCTCCGGCCAGGCGAACACCGGGGAGCTGTTTTTT. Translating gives CATSGQANTGELFF.

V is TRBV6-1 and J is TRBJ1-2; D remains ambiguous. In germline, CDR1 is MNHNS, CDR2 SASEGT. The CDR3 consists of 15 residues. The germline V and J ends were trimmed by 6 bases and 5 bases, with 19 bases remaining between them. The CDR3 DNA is TGTGCCAGCAGCGCGGGGTACAAACCTCTATATGGCTACACCTTC. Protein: CASSAGYKPLYGYTF.

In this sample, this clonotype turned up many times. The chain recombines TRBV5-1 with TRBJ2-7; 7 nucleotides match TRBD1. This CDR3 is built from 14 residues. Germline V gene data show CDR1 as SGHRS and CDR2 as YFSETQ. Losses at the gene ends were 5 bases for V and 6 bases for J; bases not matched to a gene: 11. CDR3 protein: CASRRDSPPGEQYF. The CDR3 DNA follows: TGCGCCAGCAGACGGGACAGCCCTCCGGGCGAGCAGTACTTC.

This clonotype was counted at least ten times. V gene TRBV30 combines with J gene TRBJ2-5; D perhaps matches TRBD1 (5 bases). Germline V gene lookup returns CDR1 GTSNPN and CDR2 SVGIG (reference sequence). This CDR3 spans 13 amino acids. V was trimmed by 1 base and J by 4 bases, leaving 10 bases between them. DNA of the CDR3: TGTGCCTGGAGTGGGGGCCCGGGAGAGACCCAGTACTTC. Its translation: CAWSGGPGETQYF. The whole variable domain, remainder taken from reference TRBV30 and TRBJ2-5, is SQTIHQWPATLVQPVGSPLSLECTVEGTSNPNLYWYRQAAGRGLQLLFYSVGIGQISSEVPQNLSASRPQDRQFILSSKKLLLSDSGFYLCAWSGGPGETQYFGPGTRLLVL.

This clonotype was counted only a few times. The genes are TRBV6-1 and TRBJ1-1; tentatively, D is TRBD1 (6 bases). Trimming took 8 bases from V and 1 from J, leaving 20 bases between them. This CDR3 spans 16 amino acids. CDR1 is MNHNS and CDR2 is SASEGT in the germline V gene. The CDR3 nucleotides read TGTGCCAGCCGGACCTTACTCACAGGGCCGAACACTGAAGCTTTCTTT. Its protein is CASRTLLTGPNTEAFF.

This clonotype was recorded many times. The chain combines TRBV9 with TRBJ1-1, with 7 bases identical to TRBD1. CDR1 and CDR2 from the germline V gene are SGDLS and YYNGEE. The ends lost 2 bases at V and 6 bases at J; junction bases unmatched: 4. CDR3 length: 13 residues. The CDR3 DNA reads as TGTGCCAGCAGCGTGACAGGGCTGGCTGAAGCTTTCTTT. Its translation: CASSVTGLAEAFF.

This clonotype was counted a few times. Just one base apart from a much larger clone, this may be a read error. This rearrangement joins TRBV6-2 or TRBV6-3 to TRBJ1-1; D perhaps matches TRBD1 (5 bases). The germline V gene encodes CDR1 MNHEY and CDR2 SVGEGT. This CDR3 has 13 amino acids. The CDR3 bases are TGTACCAGCAGCCGCAGGGCAAACACTGAAGCTTTCTTT. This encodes CTSSRRANTEAFF.

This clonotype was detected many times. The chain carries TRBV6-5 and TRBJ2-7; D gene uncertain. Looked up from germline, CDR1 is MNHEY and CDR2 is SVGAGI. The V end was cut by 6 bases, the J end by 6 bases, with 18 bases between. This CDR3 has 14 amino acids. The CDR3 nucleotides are TGTGCCAGCAGCCGAGGTGGCCCCCGCCCCGAGCAGTACTTC. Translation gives CASSRGGPRPEQYF.

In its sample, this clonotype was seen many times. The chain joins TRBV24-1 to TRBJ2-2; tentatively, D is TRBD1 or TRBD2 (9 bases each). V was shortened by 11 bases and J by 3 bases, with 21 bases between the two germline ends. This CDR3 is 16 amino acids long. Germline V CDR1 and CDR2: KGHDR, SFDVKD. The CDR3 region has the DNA TGTGCCAGCGGGGGGGACAGGGATCGGGACACCGGGGAGCTGTTTTTT. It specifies CASGGDRDRDTGELFF.